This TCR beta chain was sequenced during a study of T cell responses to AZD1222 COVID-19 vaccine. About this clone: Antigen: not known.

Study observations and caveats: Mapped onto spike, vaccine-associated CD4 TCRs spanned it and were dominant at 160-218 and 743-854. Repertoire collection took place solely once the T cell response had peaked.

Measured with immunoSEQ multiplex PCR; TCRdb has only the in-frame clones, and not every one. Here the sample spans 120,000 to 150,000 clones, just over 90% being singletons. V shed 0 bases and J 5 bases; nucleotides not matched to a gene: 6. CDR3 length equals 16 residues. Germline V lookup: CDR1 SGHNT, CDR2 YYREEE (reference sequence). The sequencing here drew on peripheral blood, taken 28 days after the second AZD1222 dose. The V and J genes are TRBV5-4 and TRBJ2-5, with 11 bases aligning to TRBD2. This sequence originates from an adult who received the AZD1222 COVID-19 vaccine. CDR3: CASSLATSGGGETQYF. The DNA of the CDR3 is TGTGCCAGCAGCTTGGCAACTAGCGGGGGTGGGGAGACCCAGTACTTC.